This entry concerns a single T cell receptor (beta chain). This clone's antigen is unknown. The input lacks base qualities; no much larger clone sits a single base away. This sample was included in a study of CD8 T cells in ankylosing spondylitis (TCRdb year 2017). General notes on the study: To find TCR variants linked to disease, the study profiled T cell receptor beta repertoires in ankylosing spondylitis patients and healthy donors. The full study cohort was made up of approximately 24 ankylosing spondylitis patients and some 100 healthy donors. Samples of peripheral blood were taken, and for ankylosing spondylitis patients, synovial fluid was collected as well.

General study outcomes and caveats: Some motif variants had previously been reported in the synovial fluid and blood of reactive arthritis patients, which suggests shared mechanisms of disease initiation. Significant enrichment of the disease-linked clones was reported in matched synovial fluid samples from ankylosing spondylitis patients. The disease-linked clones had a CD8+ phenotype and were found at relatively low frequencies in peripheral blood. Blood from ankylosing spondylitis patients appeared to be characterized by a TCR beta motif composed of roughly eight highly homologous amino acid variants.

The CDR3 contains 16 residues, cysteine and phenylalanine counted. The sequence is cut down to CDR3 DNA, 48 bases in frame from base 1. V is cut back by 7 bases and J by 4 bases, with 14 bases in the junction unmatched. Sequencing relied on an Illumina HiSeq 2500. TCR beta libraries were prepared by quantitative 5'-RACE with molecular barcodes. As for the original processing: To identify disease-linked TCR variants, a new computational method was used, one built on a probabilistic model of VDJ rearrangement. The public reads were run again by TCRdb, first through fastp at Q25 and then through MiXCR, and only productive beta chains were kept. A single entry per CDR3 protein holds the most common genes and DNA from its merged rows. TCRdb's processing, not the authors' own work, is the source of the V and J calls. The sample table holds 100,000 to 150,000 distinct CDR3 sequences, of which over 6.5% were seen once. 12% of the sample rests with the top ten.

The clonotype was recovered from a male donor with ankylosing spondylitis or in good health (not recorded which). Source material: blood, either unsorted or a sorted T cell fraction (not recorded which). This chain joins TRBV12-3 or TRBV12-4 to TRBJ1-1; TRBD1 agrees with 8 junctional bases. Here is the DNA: TGTGCCAGCATACTAGGACAGGGTTTATCGGGCACTGAAGCTTTCTTT. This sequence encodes CASILGQGLSGTEAFF.